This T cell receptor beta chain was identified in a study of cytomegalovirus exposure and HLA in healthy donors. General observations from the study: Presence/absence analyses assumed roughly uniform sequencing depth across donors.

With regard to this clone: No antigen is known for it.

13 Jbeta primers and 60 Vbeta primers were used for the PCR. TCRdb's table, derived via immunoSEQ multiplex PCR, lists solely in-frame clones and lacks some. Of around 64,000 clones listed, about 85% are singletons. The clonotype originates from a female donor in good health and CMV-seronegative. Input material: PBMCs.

In DNA, the CDR3 is TGTGCCTGGAGTGTGACTTCTAATGAGCAGTTCTTC. Residues: CAWSVTSNEQFF. This sequence joins TRBV30 and TRBJ2-1, with D uncertain. The CDR3 spans 12 residues. Germline CDR1 is GTSNPN and CDR2 is SVGIG (reference sequence). The ends were cut back, 0 bases at V and 7 bases at J, with 7 bases in the middle. Together with reference TRBV30 and TRBJ2-1, the CDR3 gives the full variable domain: SQTIHQWPATLVQPVGSPLSLECTVEGTSNPNLYWYRQAAGRGLQLLFYSVGIGQISSEVPQNLSASRPQDRQFILSSKKLLLSDSGFYLCAWSVTSNEQFFGPGTRLTVL.